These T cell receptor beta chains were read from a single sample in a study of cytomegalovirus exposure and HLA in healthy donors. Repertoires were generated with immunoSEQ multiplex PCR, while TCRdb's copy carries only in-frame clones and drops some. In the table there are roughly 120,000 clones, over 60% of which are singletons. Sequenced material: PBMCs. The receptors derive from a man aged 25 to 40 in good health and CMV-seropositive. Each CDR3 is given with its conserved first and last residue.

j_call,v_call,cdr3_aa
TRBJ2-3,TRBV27,CASSLSRYPTGTTTDTQYF
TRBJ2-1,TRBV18,CASSPLDRSYNEQFF
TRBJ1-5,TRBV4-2,CASSQVAFGQGSRPQHF
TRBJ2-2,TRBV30,CAWSTSSGVVGELFF
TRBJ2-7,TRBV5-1,CASSLGDSRSYEQYF
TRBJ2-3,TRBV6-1,CASSQRGGLTDTQYF
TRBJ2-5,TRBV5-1,CASSLLSFQETQYF
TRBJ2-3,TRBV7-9,CASSQGTGVFTDTQYF
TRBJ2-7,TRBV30,CAWSRDRGPYEQYF
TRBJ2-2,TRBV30,CAWKPSGYHTGELFF
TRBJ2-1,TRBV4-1,CASSQVALAGGALKFF
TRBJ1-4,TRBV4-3,CASSQGVQGNEKLFF
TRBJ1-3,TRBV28,CASNQGATIYF
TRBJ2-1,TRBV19,CASSSASGAFFEQFF
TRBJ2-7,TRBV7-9,CASSDGQGVSYEQYF
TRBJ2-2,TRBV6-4,CASRPARGQGALFF
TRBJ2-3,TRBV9,CASSVAIGRTDTQYF
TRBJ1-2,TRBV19,CASTARTGALGGYGYTF